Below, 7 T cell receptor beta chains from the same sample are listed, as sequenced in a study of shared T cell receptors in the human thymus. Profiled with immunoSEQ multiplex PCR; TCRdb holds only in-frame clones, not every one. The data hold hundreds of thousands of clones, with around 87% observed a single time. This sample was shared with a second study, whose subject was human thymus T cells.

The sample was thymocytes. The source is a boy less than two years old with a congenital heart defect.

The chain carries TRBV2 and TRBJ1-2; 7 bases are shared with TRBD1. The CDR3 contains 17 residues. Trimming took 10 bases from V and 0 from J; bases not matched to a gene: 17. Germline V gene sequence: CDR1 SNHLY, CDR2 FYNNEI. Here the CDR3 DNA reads TGTGCCATCAACCGGGGGAACAGGGGAAGTTCTAACTATGGCTACACCTTC. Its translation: CAINRGNRGSSNYGYTF.

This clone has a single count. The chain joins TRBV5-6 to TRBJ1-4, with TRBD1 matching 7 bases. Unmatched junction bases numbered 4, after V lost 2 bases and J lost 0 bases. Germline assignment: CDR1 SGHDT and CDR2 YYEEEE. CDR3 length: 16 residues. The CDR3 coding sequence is TGTGCCAGCAGCTTTGACAGGGATGCAACTAATGAAAAACTGTTTTTT. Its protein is CASSFDRDATNEKLFF.

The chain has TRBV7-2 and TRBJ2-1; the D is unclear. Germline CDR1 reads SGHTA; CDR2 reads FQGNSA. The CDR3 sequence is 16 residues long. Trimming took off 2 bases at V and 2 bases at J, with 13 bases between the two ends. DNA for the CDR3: TGTGCCAGCAGCTTAAATCTAGTGGGTCCCTACAATGAGCAGTTCTTC. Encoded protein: CASSLNLVGPYNEQFF.

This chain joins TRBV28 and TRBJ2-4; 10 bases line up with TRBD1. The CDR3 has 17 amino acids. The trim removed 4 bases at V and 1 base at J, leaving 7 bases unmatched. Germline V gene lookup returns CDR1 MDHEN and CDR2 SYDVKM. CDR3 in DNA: TGTGCCAGCAGTTCACGCACGGACAGGGGGGCCAAAAACATTCAGTACTTC. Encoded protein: CASSSRTDRGAKNIQYF.

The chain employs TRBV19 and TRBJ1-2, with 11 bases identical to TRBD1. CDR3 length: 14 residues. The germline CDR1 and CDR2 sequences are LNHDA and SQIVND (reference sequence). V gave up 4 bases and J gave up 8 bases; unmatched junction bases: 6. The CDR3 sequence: CASSNPGQGEGYTF. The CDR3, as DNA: TGTGCCAGTAGTAACCCGGGACAGGGGGAAGGCTACACCTTC.

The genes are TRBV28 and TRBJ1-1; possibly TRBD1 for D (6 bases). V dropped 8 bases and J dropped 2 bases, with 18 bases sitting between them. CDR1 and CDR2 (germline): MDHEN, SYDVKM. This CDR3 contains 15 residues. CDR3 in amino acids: CASAQGPGANTEAFF. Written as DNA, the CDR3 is TGTGCCAGCGCCCAGGGGCCCGGCGCTAACACTGAAGCTTTCTTT.

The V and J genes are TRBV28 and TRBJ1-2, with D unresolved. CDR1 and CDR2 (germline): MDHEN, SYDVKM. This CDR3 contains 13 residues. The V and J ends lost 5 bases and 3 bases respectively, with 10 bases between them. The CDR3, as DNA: TGTGCCAGCAGTACAGCAGTCGACTATGGCTACACCTTC. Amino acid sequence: CASSTAVDYGYTF.